This T cell receptor (beta chain) appears in the sequencing data of a study of resident and recirculating memory T cells in vitiligo. Study details: Each patient gave two lesional and two nonlesional epidermal shave biopsies, plus PBMCs.

Profiled with immunoSEQ multiplex PCR; TCRdb holds only in-frame clones, not every one. Among tens of thousands of clones listed, about nine tenths were seen once. Looked up from germline, CDR1 is SGHRS and CDR2 is YFSETQ. The CDR3 is 13 residues long. V shed 7 bases and J shed 5 bases, with 10 bases lying between them. This clone has just a few counts. The sequencing input was blood. The receptor was derived from a male donor with vitiligo. V and J are TRBV5-1 and TRBJ1-6; maybe TRBD1 (6 bases). For the CDR3, the DNA is TGCGCCAGCCGGGACACTGATAATTCACCCCTCCACTTT. Its protein product is CASRDTDNSPLHF.